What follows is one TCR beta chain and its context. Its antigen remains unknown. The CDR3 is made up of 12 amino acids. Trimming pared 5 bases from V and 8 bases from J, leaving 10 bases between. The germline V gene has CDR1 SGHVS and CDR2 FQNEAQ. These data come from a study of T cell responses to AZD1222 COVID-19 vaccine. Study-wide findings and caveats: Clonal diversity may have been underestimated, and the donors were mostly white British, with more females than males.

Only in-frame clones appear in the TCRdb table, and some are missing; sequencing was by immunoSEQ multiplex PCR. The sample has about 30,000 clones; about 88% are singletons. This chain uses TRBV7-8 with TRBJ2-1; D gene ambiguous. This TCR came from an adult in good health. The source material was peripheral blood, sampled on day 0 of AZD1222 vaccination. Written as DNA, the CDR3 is TGTGCCAGCAGCCTCCAGCGTGATGAGCAGTTCTTC. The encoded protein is CASSLQRDEQFF.